This T cell receptor (beta chain) was documented in a study of cytomegalovirus exposure and HLA in healthy donors. Vbeta (60) and Jbeta (13) primers were used in the PCR. The data were produced by immunoSEQ multiplex PCR, yet TCRdb's version contains in-frame clones alone and is incomplete. Of approximately 160,000 clones listed, about 76% are singletons. Study-level points and caveats: Trimming of TCR beta V- and J-genes showed a link, identified in a later analysis, to a missense DCLRE1C variant. Across all donors, roughly uniform sequencing depth was an assumption of the presence/absence analyses.

Donors consisted of healthy bone marrow donors. Comments on this clone: Its antigen is not known.

This CDR3 spans 15 amino acids. From germline, CDR1 is SGDLS and CDR2 YYNGEE. V was clipped by 4 bases and J by 7 bases; unmatched bases: 10. The gene calls are TRBV9 and TRBJ2-1; TRBD1 matches 8 bases. The clonotype comes from a woman in her thirties or forties in good health and CMV-seropositive. Sample: PBMCs. CDR3 sequence: CASSTTGGVENEQFF. The DNA of the CDR3 is TGTGCCAGCAGCACAACAGGGGGAGTGGAGAATGAGCAGTTCTTC.